The source of this T cell receptor (beta chain) is a study of blood T cell repertoires in COVID-19. The CDR3 runs 17 residues. Germline-derived CDR1 and CDR2 are SGHRS and YFSETQ. V gave up 0 bases and J gave up 5 bases; unmatched junction bases: 9. Study processing details: Amplification of reference gene primers was used by the study to estimate nucleated cell counts. Clones were read by immunoSEQ multiplex PCR, and TCRdb kept only the in-frame ones, dropping some. That table gives V, J and clone size, and the DNA gave D and trimming. This table holds roughly 150,000 clones, 85% to 90% found once. The sequence derives from a woman between 65 and 79 years old with acute or convalescent COVID-19. The sequenced sample consisted of peripheral blood. This sequence joins TRBV5-1 and TRBJ2-5, with 11 bases lining up with TRBD2. The CDR3 nucleotides are TGCGCCAGCAGCTTGGGCTATAGCGGGGGGGATTACGAGACCCAGTACTTC. This gives the protein CASSLGYSGGDYETQYF.